This T cell receptor (beta chain) was obtained from a study of cytomegalovirus exposure and HLA in healthy donors. A multiplex PCR was run with 60 Vbeta primers and 13 Jbeta primers. The assay was immunoSEQ multiplex PCR, and TCRdb's table has in-frame clones only and misses some. The sample carries about 120,000 clones, about 8.6% recorded once. The CDR3 consists of 17 residues. CDR1 is SQVTM, CDR2 ANQGSEA, per germline. The V segment lost 0 bases and the J segment 5 bases; nucleotides outside the gene matches: 12. This clone was detected a few times. The source of this sequence is a woman in her 40s in good health and CMV-seropositive. The sequenced material came from PBMCs. This chain uses TRBV29-1 with TRBJ2-1; 8 bases line up with TRBD1. CDR3 sequence: CSVEDLRRDRNDNEQFF. In DNA, the CDR3 is TGCAGCGTTGAAGACCTCAGAAGGGACAGGAACGACAATGAGCAGTTCTTC.